This TCR beta chain was identified in a study of T-cell memory formation after mild COVID-19. Study outcomes and limitations: The main location of contracting CD4+ clones was CM and EM, and that of contracting CD8+ clones was EMRA.

This clonotype turned up a few times. As yet, its antigen is unknown. 5'RACE with constant-segment primers built TCRalpha and TCRbeta cDNA libraries with UMIs. MiXCR, applied by TCRdb to the 5' RACE reads, yields one record per CDR3 protein. The sample lists some 300,000 distinct CDR3 sequences, 20% to 25% seen once, with around 23% in the top ten. The CDR3 length is 15 residues. Per germline, CDR1 SEHNR and CDR2 FQNEAQ (reference sequence). After removal of 5 bases from V and 8 bases from J, the junction contained 9 bases not matched to a gene. The sequence came from a man aged 18 to 35 who had mild COVID-19 (a few samples of this study predate the infection). Cell type and time point are not known. The gene calls are TRBV7-9 and TRBJ2-1; 10 bases are a match to TRBD2. The source material was PBMCs or a T cell subset sorted from them (not recorded which). The CDR3 here is CASSTQSGGAHEQFF. In nucleotides, the CDR3 is TGTGCCAGCAGCACCCAAAGCGGGGGGGCCCATGAGCAGTTCTTC. The whole variable domain, filled in from reference TRBV7-9 and TRBJ2-1, reads DTGVSQNPRHKITKRGQNVTFRCDPISEHNRLYWYRQTLGQGPEFLTYFQNEAQLEKSRLLSDRFSAERPKGSFSTLEIQRTEQGDSAMYLCASSTQSGGAHEQFFGPGTRLTVL.